These T cell receptor beta chains were read from a single sample in a study of T cells in Graves' hyperthyroidism and ophthalmopathy. TCRdb re-called the multiplex PCR reads with MiXCR, one entry per CDR3 protein. This table has more than 350,000 distinct CDR3 sequences, roughly 15% appearing once. The sample taken for sequencing was blood. The origin of the receptors is a woman aged 60-75 years with Graves' ophthalmopathy. Each CDR3 is given with its conserved first and last residue. A D gene is named only where the DNA matches it firmly. Some rows mark clone size as missing; the rest say once, few, many or name a class of expanded clone.

V,size,J,D,CDR3,DNA
TRBV5-1,few,TRBJ1-4,TRBD1,CASSPTGTGGEKLFF,TGCGCCAGCAGCCCAACCGGGACAGGGGGGGAAAAACTGTTTTTT
TRBV28,many,TRBJ1-5,-,CASTRGRNQPQHF,TGTGCCAGCACACGGGGTCGCAATCAGCCCCAGCATTTT
TRBV2,-,TRBJ1-2,TRBD1,CASRGGQGGDGYTF,TGTGCCAGCAGGGGGGGACAGGGGGGGGATGGCTACACCTTC
TRBV30,many,TRBJ1-1,-,CAYRYRSNTEAFF,TGTGCCTACCGTTACAGGTCGAACACTGAAGCTTTCTTT
TRBV9,-,TRBJ2-1,-,CASSSDASYNEQFF,TGTGCCAGCAGCTCCGACGCGTCCTACAATGAGCAGTTCTTC
TRBV18,many,TRBJ2-6,-,CASSVPSGANVLTF,TGTGCCAGCTCGGTCCCTTCTGGGGCCAACGTCCTGACTTTC
TRBV28,-,TRBJ2-1,-,CASSDFQEQFF,TGTGCCAGCAGCGATTTTCAGGAGCAGTTCTTC
TRBV24-1,many,TRBJ2-7,-,CATSRGDASSYEQYF,TGTGCCACCAGTCGCGGGGACGCGAGCTCCTACGAGCAGTACTTC
TRBV4-1,few,TRBJ2-7,TRBD2,CASSQGVAGGYEQYF,TGCGCCAGCAGCCAAGGGGTAGCGGGAGGCTACGAGCAGTACTTC
TRBV9,few,TRBJ2-3,-,CASSPSPSSDTQYF,TGTGCCAGCAGCCCGAGCCCTAGTTCGGATACGCAGTATTTT
TRBV6-1,-,TRBJ1-1,-,CASSTAGRTEAFF,TGTGCCAGCAGTACCGCGGGGCGCACTGAAGCTTTCTTT
TRBV5-1,many,TRBJ1-1,-,CASSLVPSGGRGGDTEAFF,TGCGCCAGCAGCTTGGTCCCATCGGGGGGCCGCGGAGGTGACACTGAAGCTTTCTTT
TRBV27,-,TRBJ2-1,TRBD2,CASRWSSGSYEQFF,TGTGCCAGCAGATGGAGTAGCGGGAGTTATGAGCAGTTCTTC
TRBV28,many,TRBJ2-7,TRBD1,CASSPGQGAREQYF,TGTGCCAGCAGTCCGGGACAGGGGGCGCGGGAGCAGTACTTC
TRBV27,once,TRBJ2-4,TRBD2,CASSSLRAGTSGRDLF,TGTGCCAGCAGTTCCCTAAGGGCCGGGACTAGCGGGAGGGATCTCTTC
TRBV5-1,many,TRBJ2-7,TRBD2,CASSFGSGGPYEQYF,TGCGCCAGCAGCTTTGGGTCGGGAGGGCCCTACGAGCAGTACTTC
TRBV28,many,TRBJ1-2,TRBD1,CASSYSRTGGTYGYTF,TGTGCCAGCAGTTACAGCCGGACAGGGGGAACTTATGGCTACACCTTC
TRBV27,many,TRBJ2-7,TRBD1,CASRKTGGTYEQYF,TGTGCCAGCAGAAAGACAGGGGGCACCTACGAGCAGTACTTC
TRBV12-3/TRBV12-4,many,TRBJ1-5,TRBD1,CASSPPTGAGNQPQHF,TGTGCCAGCAGTCCCCCCACAGGGGCCGGTAATCAGCCCCAGCATTTT
TRBV5-8,once,TRBJ1-5,-,CASSLSFYSNQPQHF,TGTGCCAGCAGCTTGAGCTTTTATAGCAATCAGCCCCAGCATTTT
TRBV29-1,-,TRBJ2-3,TRBD2,CSAPRLAGVPDTQYF,TGCAGCGCCCCCCGGCTAGCGGGAGTACCAGATACGCAGTATTTT
TRBV29-1,many,TRBJ2-6,-,CSVEENSGANVLTF,TGCAGCGTTGAAGAGAACTCTGGGGCCAACGTCCTGACTTTC
TRBV30,many,TRBJ1-2,-,CAWSVNIDLDGYTF,TGTGCCTGGAGTGTGAACATCGATTTGGATGGCTACACCTTC
TRBV12-3/TRBV12-4,many,TRBJ2-2,-,CASSVGGRAGELFF,TGTGCCAGTTCCGTCGGGGGGCGGGCCGGGGAGCTGTTTTTT
TRBV6-1,many,TRBJ1-4,-,CASSARLERGEKLFF,TGTGCCAGCAGTGCCCGCCTCGAACGGGGTGAAAAACTGTTTTTT